This paragraph reports one TCR beta chain. Germline loops: CDR1 MNHNY, CDR2 SVGAGI (reference sequence). V was clipped by 6 bases and J by 5 bases; unmatched bases: 3. The CDR3 runs 12 residues. This sample is drawn from a study of blood T cell repertoires in COVID-19. About the research overall: Samples came from the United States, Italy and Spain, spanning acute and convalescent COVID-19.

Those who participated ranged in age from roughly 18 to 90 years and resided in 20 to 30 US areas. Cohort allocation depended upon clinical history that participants reported. In the original analysis: How many nucleated cells were present was estimated from reference gene primer amplification. Profiling relied on immunoSEQ multiplex PCR, and the TCRdb table lists in-frame clones only, not all of them. V and J calls and clone size are given by that table; D and trimming were obtained from the DNA. The data hold 200,000 to 250,000 clones, with around 80% observed a single time. V usage is TRBV6-6 and J usage is TRBJ2-7, with TRBD1 matching over 8 bases. The sequence derives from a woman in her thirties or forties with acute COVID-19. Material: PBMCs or T cells enriched from blood (not recorded which). For the CDR3, the DNA is TGTGCCAGCAGCCCGACAGGGGACGAGCAGTACTTC. This translates into CASSPTGDEQYF.